A selection of T cell receptor beta chains follows, all from one sample in a study of blood T cell repertoires in COVID-19. Sequenced by immunoSEQ multiplex PCR; TCRdb stores in-frame clones only, minus some. The data hold about 150,000 clones, with over 75% observed a single time. The sequenced sample was peripheral blood. These receptor sequences come from a man between 60 and 70 years old with active or convalescent COVID-19. The CDR3 runs from the conserved cysteine through the conserved F or W. The D gene is left open where the match is weak. Some rows have no size entry. The others give once, few or many, or a class for an expanded clone.

v_gene,j_gene,abundance,d_gene,CDR3nt,CDR3aa
TRBV20-1,TRBJ2-7,NA,NA,TGCAGTGCTAGTCCTCAGGGATCGTTTTCCGAGCAGTACTTC,CSASPQGSFSEQYF
TRBV7-9,TRBJ1-6,NA,NA,TGTGCCAGCAGCTCGAAGGGCCAGGGCTCTTCACCCCTCCACTTT,CASSSKGQGSSPLHF
TRBV9,TRBJ2-2,NA,TRBD1,TGTGCCAGCAGCAGGACAGGGGACACCGGGGAGCTGTTTTTT,CASSRTGDTGELFF
TRBV28,TRBJ1-6,NA,NA,TGTGCCATTGACTCGGTGGATTCACCCCTCCACTTT,CAIDSVDSPLHF
TRBV10-3,TRBJ2-1,once,TRBD2,TGTGCCATCAGTGAAGGACTAGCGGGAGCCAGCTCCTACAATGAGCAGTTCTTC,CAISEGLAGASSYNEQFF
TRBV10-1,TRBJ2-5,NA,NA,TGCGCCGGAACGTGCCGTTGGGCCCTACTTTCCCAAGAGACCCAGTACTTC,CAGTCRWALLSQETQYF
TRBV27,TRBJ2-1,NA,NA,TGTGCCAGCAGACCCGGACATTCTTCCTACAATGAGCAGTTCTTC,CASRPGHSSYNEQFF
TRBV19,TRBJ2-1,NA,NA,TGTGCCAGTAGTATCTCGGGGGTCAATGAGCAGTTCTTC,CASSISGVNEQFF
TRBV28,TRBJ1-2,NA,NA,TGTGCCAGCAGTTGGACCGGAGTGGGGGCGCGAGGCTACACCTTC,CASSWTGVGARGYTF
TRBV13,TRBJ2-1,NA,TRBD2,TGTGCCAGCAGCGTAGCCCGGACTAGCGGGAGATCGAGTGAGCAGTTCTTC,CASSVARTSGRSSEQFF
TRBV5-1,TRBJ2-1,NA,NA,TGCGCCAGCCTTCTAAGGGGGCTAGCGGGTTACAATGAGCAGTTCTTC,CASLLRGLAGYNEQFF
TRBV30,TRBJ1-1,NA,NA,TGTGCCTGGAGTAGGGGTTTAGCTAACACTGAAGCTTTCTTT,CAWSRGLANTEAFF
TRBV18,TRBJ1-4,NA,NA,TGTGCCAGCTCACCCCAGTGGGGGGCAACTAATGAAAAACTGTTTTTT,CASSPQWGATNEKLFF
TRBV24-1,TRBJ2-1,NA,TRBD2,TGTGCCACCGGGGAGGGATACAATGAGCAGTTCTTC,CATGEGYNEQFF
TRBV6-1,TRBJ2-1,NA,NA,TGTGCCAGCAGTGAGGACTGGGCCTCCAATGAGCAGTTCTTC,CASSEDWASNEQFF
TRBV7-9,TRBJ2-5,NA,TRBD1,TGTGCCAGCAGCCTCCGGACAGGTGGTAAACAAGAGACCCAGTACTTC,CASSLRTGGKQETQYF
TRBV4-2,TRBJ2-7,NA,TRBD2,TGTGCCAGCAGCCAAGCGGGCCTACTAGCGGGACCCGAGGGCGGTTACGAGCAGTACTTC,CASSQAGLLAGPEGGYEQYF
TRBV24-1,TRBJ2-7,few,TRBD2,TGTGCCACCAGTCAAGCGGGGGACGAGCAGTACTTC,CATSQAGDEQYF
TRBV28,TRBJ2-7,NA,NA,TGTGCCAGCAGTCAGATCGGTACAGGGAACAACGAGCAGTACTTC,CASSQIGTGNNEQYF
TRBV7-2,TRBJ2-7,many,TRBD2,TGTGCCAGCAGCTTAGGGTGGGCCGGGAGGACCCCCTACGAGCAGTACTTC,CASSLGWAGRTPYEQYF
TRBV4-3,TRBJ1-1,NA,NA,TGCGCCAGCAGCCAAGCGCTCCTCCGAGGGACTGAAGCTTTCTTT,CASSQALLRGTEAFF
TRBV2,TRBJ2-1,NA,TRBD2,TGTGCCAGCAGTGAGAGCGGGAGGTTGAATGAGCAGTTCTTC,CASSESGRLNEQFF
TRBV28,TRBJ1-1,NA,NA,TGTGCCAGCAGTCTCCTTCGGAGGGGTTGGGACACTGAAGCTTTCTTT,CASSLLRRGWDTEAFF
TRBV6-6,TRBJ2-2,few,TRBD1,TGTGCCAGCAGGGACAGGGGGACGACCGGGGAGCTGTTTTTT,CASRDRGTTGELFF
TRBV28,TRBJ1-2,NA,NA,TGTGCCAGCAGTCTTGGAGGCAGGACCGATGGCTACACCTTC,CASSLGGRTDGYTF
TRBV5-1,TRBJ1-4,NA,TRBD1,TGCGCCTCCAGGGAAGGGGGCGTTGGGGAAAAACTGTTTTTT,CASREGGVGEKLFF
TRBV30,TRBJ1-4,NA,TRBD1,TGTGCTCTCGGTACAGGGGGTATGAAAAAACTGTTTTTT,CALGTGGMKKLFF
TRBV6-2/TRBV6-3,TRBJ2-5,NA,NA,TGTGCCAGCAGTTACCTGGGCAGGGTCGAGACCCAGTACTTC,CASSYLGRVETQYF
TRBV19,TRBJ2-2,NA,NA,TGTGCCAGTAGTATAGTAGGAGGGGCAGGAACCGGGGAGCTGTTTTTT,CASSIVGGAGTGELFF
TRBV28,TRBJ2-6,NA,NA,TGTGCCAGCAGTCCAACAGGGCACTCTGGGGCCAACGTCCTGACTTTC,CASSPTGHSGANVLTF
TRBV6-2/TRBV6-3,TRBJ2-7,NA,NA,TGTGCCAGCAGTCCCATTTCGACAGGAGTCCGCGAGCAGTACTTC,CASSPISTGVREQYF
TRBV7-2,TRBJ2-2,once,TRBD1,TGTGCCAGCAGCCTACCCACAGGGGGCGACAACACCGGGGAGCTGTTTTTT,CASSLPTGGDNTGELFF
TRBV5-1,TRBJ2-7,NA,NA,TGCGCCAGCTCCCCTATCAGGGCTAACTACGAGCAGTACTTC,CASSPIRANYEQYF
TRBV11-3,TRBJ2-3,NA,NA,TGTGCCAGCAGCCTTCGACAGACAGATACGCAGTATTTT,CASSLRQTDTQYF
TRBV6-5,TRBJ1-1,few,NA,TGTGCCAGCAGTTTGACACTCTGGAACACTGAAGCTTTCTTT,CASSLTLWNTEAFF
TRBV5-1,TRBJ2-5,NA,NA,TGCGCCAGCAGCTTGGCGGGCCCGGAGGGAGAGACCCAGTACTTC,CASSLAGPEGETQYF
TRBV24-1,TRBJ2-5,NA,TRBD2,TGTGCCACCAGTGACCCCCCTGGAGCGGGAGAAGAGACCCAGTACTTC,CATSDPPGAGEETQYF
TRBV4-2,TRBJ2-7,few,TRBD2,TGTGCCAGCAGCCAGGTTAGCGGGAACTCCTACGAGCAGTACTTC,CASSQVSGNSYEQYF
TRBV7-9,TRBJ1-1,NA,TRBD1,TGTGCCAGCAGCTCTCGGACAGGGGGGGACACTGAAGCTTTCTTT,CASSSRTGGDTEAFF
TRBV27,TRBJ2-1,NA,TRBD2,TGTGCCAGCAGCCTCAGACGGGATCTAGCGGGAGCACACAATGAGCAGTTCTTC,CASSLRRDLAGAHNEQFF
TRBV7-2,TRBJ2-3,NA,NA,TGTGCCAGCAGCTTAGCGGGAGTTCCTGCAGATACGCAGTATTTT,CASSLAGVPADTQYF
TRBV13,TRBJ2-1,NA,TRBD1,TGTGCCAGCAGCCCCGGGACAGGGCGGAATGAGCAGTTCTTC,CASSPGTGRNEQFF
TRBV28,TRBJ2-7,NA,NA,TGTGCCAGCAGTTTCCGCGGACAAGCCTACGAGCAGTACTTC,CASSFRGQAYEQYF
TRBV7-2,TRBJ1-3,NA,TRBD1,TGTGCCAGCAGCTTAGAGGTGACAGGGGGCAGAAACACCATATATTTT,CASSLEVTGGRNTIYF
TRBV28,TRBJ1-1,NA,NA,TGTGCCAGCAGTTTATTTTTGGAGCGGGACAACACTGAAGCTTTCTTT,CASSLFLERDNTEAFF
TRBV5-4,TRBJ2-7,few,NA,TGTGCCAGCAGCTCACTAGCTCCGGAGGGCGAGCAGTACTTC,CASSSLAPEGEQYF
TRBV2,TRBJ1-1,NA,NA,TGTGCCAGCAGGTTGATGACAGCCAGGAGCACTGAAGCTTTCTTT,CASRLMTARSTEAFF
TRBV5-1,TRBJ2-3,NA,NA,TGCGCCAGCAGCTTGGCGGGAGAGGGCCCAGATACGCAGTATTTT,CASSLAGEGPDTQYF
TRBV28,TRBJ1-1,NA,TRBD1,TGTGCCAGCAGTTCCCCCGAAGCGGGACAGGGCTCTGAAGCTTTCTTT,CASSSPEAGQGSEAFF
TRBV7-9,TRBJ2-7,NA,TRBD2,TGTGCCAGCAGCTTAACCGGGTGGCGGGAGGGAACCTACGAGCAGTACTTC,CASSLTGWREGTYEQYF
TRBV5-1,TRBJ2-6,NA,NA,TGCGCCAGCACCATGGGACACAGCTCTGGGGCCAACGTCCTGACTTTC,CASTMGHSSGANVLTF
TRBV4-1,TRBJ1-5,NA,NA,TGCGCCAGCAGCCTGTTACTAGCGAGCAATCAGCCCCAGCATTTT,CASSLLLASNQPQHF
TRBV2,TRBJ1-1,NA,NA,TGTCTCACACGGGGGGGTTGGAGCACTGAAGCTTTCTTT,CLTRGGWSTEAFF
TRBV7-3,TRBJ2-2,NA,TRBD2,TGTGCCAGCAGCTTAAGGACTAGCGGGACCGGGGAGCTGTTTTTT,CASSLRTSGTGELFF
TRBV11-3,TRBJ2-1,NA,TRBD1,TGTGCCAGCAGCCCTACCGGGACAGGGAGCTCCTACAATGAGCAGTTCTTC,CASSPTGTGSSYNEQFF
TRBV10-3,TRBJ1-6,NA,TRBD1,TGTGCCATCAGTGAGCGGACAGGTCCCCTACCCCTCCACTTT,CAISERTGPLPLHF
TRBV7-8,TRBJ1-5,NA,TRBD1,TGTGCCAGCAGCGCCGGGACAGGGGGCAGTCAGCCCCAGCATTTT,CASSAGTGGSQPQHF